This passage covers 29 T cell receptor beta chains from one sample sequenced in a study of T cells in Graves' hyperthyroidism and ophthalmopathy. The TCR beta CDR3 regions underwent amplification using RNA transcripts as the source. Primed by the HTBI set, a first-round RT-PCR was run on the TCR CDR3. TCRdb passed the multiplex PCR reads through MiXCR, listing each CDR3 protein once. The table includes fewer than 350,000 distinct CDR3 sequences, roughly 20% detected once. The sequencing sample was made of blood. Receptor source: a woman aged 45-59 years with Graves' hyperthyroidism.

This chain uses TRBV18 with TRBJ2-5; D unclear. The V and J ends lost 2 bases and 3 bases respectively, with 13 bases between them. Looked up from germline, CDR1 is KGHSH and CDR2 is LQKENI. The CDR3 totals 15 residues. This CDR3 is CASSPGMVAKETQYF. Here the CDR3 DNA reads TGTGCCAGCTCACCAGGCATGGTGGCTAAAGAGACCCAGTACTTC.

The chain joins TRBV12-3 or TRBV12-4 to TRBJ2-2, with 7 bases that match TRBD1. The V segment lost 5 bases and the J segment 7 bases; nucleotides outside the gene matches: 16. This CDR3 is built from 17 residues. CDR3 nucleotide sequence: TGTGCCAGCAGTCCAAACGCCGGGACAGCCGGCGACGGGGAGCTGTTTTTT. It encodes CASSPNAGTAGDGELFF.

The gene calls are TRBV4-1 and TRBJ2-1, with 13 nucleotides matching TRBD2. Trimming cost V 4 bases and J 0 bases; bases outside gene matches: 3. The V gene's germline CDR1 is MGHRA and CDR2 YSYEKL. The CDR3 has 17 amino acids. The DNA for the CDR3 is TGCGCCAGCAGCCCGGGACTAGCGGGGATCTCCTACAATGAGCAGTTCTTC. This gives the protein CASSPGLAGISYNEQFF.

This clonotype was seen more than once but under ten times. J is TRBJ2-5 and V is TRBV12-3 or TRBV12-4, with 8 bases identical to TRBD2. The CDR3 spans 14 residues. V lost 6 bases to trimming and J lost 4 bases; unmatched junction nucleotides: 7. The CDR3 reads CASRSGTRAETQYF. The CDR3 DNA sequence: TGTGCCAGCAGATCAGGGACTAGGGCAGAGACCCAGTACTTC.

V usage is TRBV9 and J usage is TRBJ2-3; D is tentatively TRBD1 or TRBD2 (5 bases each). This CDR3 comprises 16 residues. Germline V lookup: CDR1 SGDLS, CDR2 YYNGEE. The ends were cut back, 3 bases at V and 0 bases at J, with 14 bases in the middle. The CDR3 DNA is TGTGCCAGCAGCGGATCCGGGACGGCGAGCACAGATACGCAGTATTTT. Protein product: CASSGSGTASTDTQYF.

The CDR3 sequence: CASRQLAGGNTGELFF. The CDR3 nucleotides read TGTGCCAGCAGGCAACTAGCGGGAGGGAACACCGGGGAGCTGTTTTTT. The V call is TRBV6-1, the J call TRBJ2-2; 12 nucleotides line up with TRBD2. Germline V lookup: CDR1 MNHNS, CDR2 SASEGT. The CDR3 is 16 amino acids. V gave up 6 bases and J gave up 1 base; unmatched junction bases: 3.

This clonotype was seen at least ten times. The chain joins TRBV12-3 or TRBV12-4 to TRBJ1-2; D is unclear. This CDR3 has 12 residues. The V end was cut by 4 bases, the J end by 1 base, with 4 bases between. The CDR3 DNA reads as TGTGCCAGCAGTTACAATAACTATGGCTACACCTTC. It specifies CASSYNNYGYTF.

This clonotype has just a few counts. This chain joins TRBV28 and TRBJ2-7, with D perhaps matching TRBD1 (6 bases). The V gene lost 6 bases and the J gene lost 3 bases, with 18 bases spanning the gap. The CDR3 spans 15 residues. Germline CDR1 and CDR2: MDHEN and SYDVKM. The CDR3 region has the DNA TGTGCCAGCAGGTCCGGTTCAGGGGTGCGCTACGAGCAGTACTTC. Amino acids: CASRSGSGVRYEQYF. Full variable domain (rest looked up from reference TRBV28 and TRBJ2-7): DVKVTQSSRYLVKRTGEKVFLECVQDMDHENMFWYRQDPGLGLRLIYFSYDVKMKEKGDIPEGYSVSREKKERFSLILESASTNQTSMYLCASRSGSGVRYEQYFGPGTRLTVT.

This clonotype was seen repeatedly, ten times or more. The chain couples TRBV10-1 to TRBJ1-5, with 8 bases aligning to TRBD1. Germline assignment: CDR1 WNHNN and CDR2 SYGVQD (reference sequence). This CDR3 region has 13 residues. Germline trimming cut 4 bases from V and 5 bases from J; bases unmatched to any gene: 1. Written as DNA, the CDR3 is TGCGCCAGCAGTGTGGGACAGGATCAGCCCCAGCATTTT. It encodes CASSVGQDQPQHF.

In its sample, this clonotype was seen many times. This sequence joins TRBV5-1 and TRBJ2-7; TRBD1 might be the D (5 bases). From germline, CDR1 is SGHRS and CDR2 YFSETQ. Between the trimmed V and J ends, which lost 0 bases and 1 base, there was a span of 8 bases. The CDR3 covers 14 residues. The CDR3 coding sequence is TGCGCCAGCAGCTTGGAAGACAGTTCCTACGAGCAGTACTTC. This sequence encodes CASSLEDSSYEQYF.

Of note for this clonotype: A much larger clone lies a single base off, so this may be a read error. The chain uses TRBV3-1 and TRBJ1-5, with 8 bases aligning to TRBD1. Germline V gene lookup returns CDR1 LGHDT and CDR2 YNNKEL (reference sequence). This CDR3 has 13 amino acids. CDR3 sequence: CARSYRGVQPQHF. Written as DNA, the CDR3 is TGTGCCCGCAGTTACAGGGGGGTCCAGCCCCAGCATTTT.

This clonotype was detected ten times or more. In DNA form, the CDR3 reads TGTGCCACCAGTGATCCCCGCGACGGGGGTCGACAGCCCCAGCATTTT. Its translation is CATSDPRDGGRQPQHF. This sequence joins TRBV24-1 and TRBJ1-5, with a tentative D call TRBD1 (5 bases). The ends were cut back, 3 bases at V and 7 bases at J, with 18 bases in the middle. The V gene's germline CDR1 is KGHDR and CDR2 SFDVKD. This CDR3 comprises 16 residues.

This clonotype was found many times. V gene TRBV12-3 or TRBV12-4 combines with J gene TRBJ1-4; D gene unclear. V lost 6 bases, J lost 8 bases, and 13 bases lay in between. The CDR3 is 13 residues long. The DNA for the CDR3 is TGTGCCAGCAGGCGGGCTAGCGGCGAAAAACTGTTTTTT. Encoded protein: CASRRASGEKLFF.

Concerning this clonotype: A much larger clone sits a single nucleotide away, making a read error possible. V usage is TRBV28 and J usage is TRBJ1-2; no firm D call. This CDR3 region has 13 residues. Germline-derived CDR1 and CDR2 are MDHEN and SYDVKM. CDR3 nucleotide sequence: TGTGTCAGCAGTTCAAGACGGATCTATGGCTACACCTTC. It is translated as CVSSSRRIYGYTF.

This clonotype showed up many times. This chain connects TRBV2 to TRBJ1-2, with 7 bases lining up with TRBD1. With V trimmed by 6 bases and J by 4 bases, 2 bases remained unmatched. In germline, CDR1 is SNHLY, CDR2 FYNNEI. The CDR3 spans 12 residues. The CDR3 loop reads CASRDRTYGYTF. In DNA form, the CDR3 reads TGTGCCAGCAGGGACAGGACCTATGGCTACACCTTC.

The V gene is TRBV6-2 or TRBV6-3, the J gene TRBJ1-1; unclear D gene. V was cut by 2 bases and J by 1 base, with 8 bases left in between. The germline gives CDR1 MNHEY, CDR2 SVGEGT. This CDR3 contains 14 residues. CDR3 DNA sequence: TGTGCCAGCAGTTACAGCAGAGAGAACACTGAAGCTTTCTTT. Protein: CASSYSRENTEAFF.

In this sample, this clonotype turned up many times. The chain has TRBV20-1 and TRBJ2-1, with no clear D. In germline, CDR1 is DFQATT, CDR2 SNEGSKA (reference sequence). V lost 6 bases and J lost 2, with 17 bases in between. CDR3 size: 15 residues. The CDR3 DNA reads TGCAGTGCCCGCAACTCCAAGACCCCCTACAATGAGCAGTTCTTC. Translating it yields CSARNSKTPYNEQFF.

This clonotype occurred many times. In DNA, the CDR3 is TGTGCCATCAGTGAAGGAGCTAACTATGGCTACACCTTC. This encodes CAISEGANYGYTF. The chain combines TRBV10-3 with TRBJ1-2, with D unresolved. Trimming removed 3 bases from V and 0 bases from J, with 5 bases in between. Germline assignment: CDR1 ENHRY and CDR2 SYGVKD. The CDR3 runs to 13 residues.

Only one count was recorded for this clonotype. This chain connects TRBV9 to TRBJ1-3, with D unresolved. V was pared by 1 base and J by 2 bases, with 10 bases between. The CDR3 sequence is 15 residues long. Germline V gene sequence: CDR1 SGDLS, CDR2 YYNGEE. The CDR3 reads CASSVRPGPGNTIYF. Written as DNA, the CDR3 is TGTGCCAGCAGCGTACGGCCAGGCCCTGGAAACACCATATATTTT.

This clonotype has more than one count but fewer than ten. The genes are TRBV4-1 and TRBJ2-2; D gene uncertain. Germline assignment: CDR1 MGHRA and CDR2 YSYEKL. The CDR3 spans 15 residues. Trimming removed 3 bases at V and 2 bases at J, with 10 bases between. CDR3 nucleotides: TGCGCCAGCAGCCATAACAAGGGAAACACCGGGGAGCTGTTTTTT. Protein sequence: CASSHNKGNTGELFF.

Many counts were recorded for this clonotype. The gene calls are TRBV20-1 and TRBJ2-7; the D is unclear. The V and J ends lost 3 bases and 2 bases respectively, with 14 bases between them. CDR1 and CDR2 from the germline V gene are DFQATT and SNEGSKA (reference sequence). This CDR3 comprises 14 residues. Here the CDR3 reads CSASDEARAYEQYF. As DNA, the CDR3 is TGCAGTGCTAGTGATGAGGCCCGAGCCTACGAGCAGTACTTC.

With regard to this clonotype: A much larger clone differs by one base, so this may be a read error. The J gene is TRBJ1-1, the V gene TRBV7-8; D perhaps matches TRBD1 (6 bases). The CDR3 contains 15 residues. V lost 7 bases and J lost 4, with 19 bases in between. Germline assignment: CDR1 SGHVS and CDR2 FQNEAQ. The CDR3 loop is CASIPGALMSTEAFF. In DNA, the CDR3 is TGTGCCAGCATTCCGGGGGCTTTAATGAGCACTGAAGCTTTCTTT.

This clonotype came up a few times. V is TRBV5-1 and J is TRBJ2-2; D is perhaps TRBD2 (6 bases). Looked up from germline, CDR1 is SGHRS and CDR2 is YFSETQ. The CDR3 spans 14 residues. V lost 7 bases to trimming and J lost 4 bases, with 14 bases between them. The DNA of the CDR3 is TGCGCCAGCTCGCCGGACGGGAGCACCGGGGAGCTGTTTTTT. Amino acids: CASSPDGSTGELFF. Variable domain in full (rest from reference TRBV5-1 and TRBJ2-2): KAGVTQTPRYLIKTRGQQVTLSCSPISGHRSVSWYQQTPGQGLQFLFEYFSETQRNKGNFPGRFSGRQFSNSRSEMNVSTLELGDSALYLCASSPDGSTGELFFGEGSRLTVL.

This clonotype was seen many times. The CDR3 region is CASSLSFLNEQFF. Here the CDR3 DNA reads TGCGCCAGCAGCTTATCGTTCCTCAATGAGCAGTTCTTC. The chain combines TRBV5-1 with TRBJ2-1; D is unclear. There are 13 residues in the CDR3. CDR1 SGHRS and CDR2 YFSETQ come from the germline V gene. V lost 2 bases and J lost 6, with 9 bases in between.

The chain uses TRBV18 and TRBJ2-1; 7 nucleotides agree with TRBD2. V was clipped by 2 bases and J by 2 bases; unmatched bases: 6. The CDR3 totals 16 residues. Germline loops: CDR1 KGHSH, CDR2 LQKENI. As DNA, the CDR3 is TGTGCCAGCTCACCATCTAGCGGTAATCCCTACAATGAGCAGTTCTTC. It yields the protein CASSPSSGNPYNEQFF.

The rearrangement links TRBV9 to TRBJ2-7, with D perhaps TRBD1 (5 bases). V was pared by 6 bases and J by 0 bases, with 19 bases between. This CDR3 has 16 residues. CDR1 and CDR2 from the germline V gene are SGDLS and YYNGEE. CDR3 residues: CASTLPDRISSYEQYV. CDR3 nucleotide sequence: TGTGCCAGCACCCTTCCCGACAGAATAAGCTCCTACGAGCAGTACGTC.

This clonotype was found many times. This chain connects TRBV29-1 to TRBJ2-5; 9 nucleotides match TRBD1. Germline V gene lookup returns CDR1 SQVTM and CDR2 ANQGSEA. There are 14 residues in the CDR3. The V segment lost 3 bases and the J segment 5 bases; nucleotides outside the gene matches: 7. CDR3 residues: CSVDRTGDPETQYF. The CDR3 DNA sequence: TGCAGCGTTGATCGGACAGGGGATCCGGAGACCCAGTACTTC.

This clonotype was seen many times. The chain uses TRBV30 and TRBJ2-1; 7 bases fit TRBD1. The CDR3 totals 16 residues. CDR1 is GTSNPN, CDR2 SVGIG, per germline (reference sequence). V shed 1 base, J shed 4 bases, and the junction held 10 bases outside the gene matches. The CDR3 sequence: CAWSAGQATLYNEQFF. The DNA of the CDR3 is TGTGCCTGGAGTGCTGGACAGGCAACATTATACAATGAGCAGTTCTTC.

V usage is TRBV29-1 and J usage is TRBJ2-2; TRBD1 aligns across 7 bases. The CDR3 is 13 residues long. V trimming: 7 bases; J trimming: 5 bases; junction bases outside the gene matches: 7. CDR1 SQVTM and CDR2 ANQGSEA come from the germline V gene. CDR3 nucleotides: TGCAGCGGGAGACAGGGTGGGACCGGGGAGCTGTTTTTT. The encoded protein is CSGRQGGTGELFF.